This entry is about one T cell receptor beta chain. Its antigen is not known. Time point reported: blood from clinic visit 5 months post-surgery; TSC patient then seizure free. At least one anti-epileptic drug was given before surgery. Only in-frame clones appear in the TCRdb table, and some are missing; sequencing was by immunoSEQ multiplex PCR. The sample carries 340,000 or so clones, 93% recorded once. This sample was taken from a study of brain T cells in children with intractable seizures. Points from the study as a whole: HCMV serostatus was not known, and viral specificity came from CDR3 similarity only. Absence of clones before surgery may stem from lower sequencing depth.

This CDR3 has 13 amino acids. The V end was cut by 6 bases, the J end by 5 bases, with 12 bases between. Per the germline V gene, CDR1 is MNHEY and CDR2 is SVGAGI. The rearrangement joins TRBV6-5 to TRBJ2-3; tentative D call: TRBD1 (5 bases). The sequence derives from a boy in the first two years of life with tuberous sclerosis and intractable seizures. The material was peripheral blood, obtained 5 to 6 months after surgery. The CDR3 protein is CASRPPGLDTQYF. DNA of the CDR3: TGTGCCAGCAGGCCCCCAGGGCTAGATACGCAGTATTTT.